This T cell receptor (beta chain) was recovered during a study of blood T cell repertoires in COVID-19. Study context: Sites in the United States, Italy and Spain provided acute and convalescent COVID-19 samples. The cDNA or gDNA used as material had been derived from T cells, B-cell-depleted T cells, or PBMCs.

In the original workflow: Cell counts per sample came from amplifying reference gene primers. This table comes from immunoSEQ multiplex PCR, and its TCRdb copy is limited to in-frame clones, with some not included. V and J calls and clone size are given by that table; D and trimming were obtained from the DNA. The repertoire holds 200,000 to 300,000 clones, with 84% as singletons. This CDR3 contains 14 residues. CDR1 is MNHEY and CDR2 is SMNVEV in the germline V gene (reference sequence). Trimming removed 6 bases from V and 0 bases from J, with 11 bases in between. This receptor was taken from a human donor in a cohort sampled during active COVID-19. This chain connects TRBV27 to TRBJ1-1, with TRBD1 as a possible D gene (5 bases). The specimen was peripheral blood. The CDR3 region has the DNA TGTGCCAGCAGGGGGCGGGGCATGAACACTGAAGCTTTCTTT. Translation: CASRGRGMNTEAFF.